This TCR beta chain is drawn from a study of T-cell memory formation after mild COVID-19. Study-level background: Clustering of TCRs was largely donor specific. General observations from the study: Pre-infection memory harbored some responding clones, suggesting cross-reactive memory joined. Contracting CD4+ clones were located mainly in CM and EM, and CD8+ clones in EMRA.

Germline V gene sequence: CDR1 MNHNY, CDR2 SVGAGI (reference sequence). The V gene lost 4 bases and the J gene lost 6 bases, with 7 bases spanning the gap. The CDR3 runs to 12 residues. TCRdb used MiXCR to reprocess the 5' RACE reads, holding one entry per CDR3 protein. The table lists under 700,000 distinct CDR3 sequences, over 20% of them singletons, with around 13% in the top ten. In the case of this clonotype: Its antigen remains unidentified.

The chain employs TRBV6-6 and TRBJ2-1; no clear D gene. Sequenced sample: PBMCs or a T cell subset sorted from them (not recorded which). This TCR was sampled from an adult woman who had mild COVID-19 (a few samples of this study predate the infection). Cell type and time point are not known. The CDR3 loop is CASSSKRNEQFF. The CDR3 coding sequence is TGTGCCAGCAGTTCTAAACGCAATGAGCAGTTCTTC.